This T cell receptor beta chain was identified during a study of long-term antiretroviral therapy in people with HIV. The study's findings and limits: Collection of the blood, which took place between the mid-2000s and the late 2010s, possibly occurred under older ART regimens. Information on adherence to ART, viral resistance or therapy changes was unavailable.

The CDR3 has 11 residues. CDR1 and CDR2 (germline): GTSNPN, SVGIG (reference sequence). Trimming shortened V by 1 base and J by 7 bases, and 7 bases separated the two germline ends. With regard to this clone: What it recognizes is unknown. Other nucleotide sequences in the sample specify the same CDR3.

Researchers report immunoSEQ v3.0 was run at survey level. Sequencing aimed to cover roughly 40,000-50,000 T-cell genomes per sample. Profiling relied on immunoSEQ multiplex PCR, and the TCRdb table lists in-frame clones only, not all of them. Counted here are tens of thousands of clones, roughly 86% occurring once; the ten biggest clones make up approximately 5.4%. This TCR derives from a woman between 50 and 59 years old with HIV. Sequenced material: unsorted PBMCs, taken 0.1 years before starting antiretroviral therapy. The chain joins TRBV30 to TRBJ1-2, with TRBD1 as a possible D gene (5 bases). The CDR3 nucleotides are TGTGCCTGGAGTGGAGGGGTTGGCTACACCTTC. Protein: CAWSGGVGYTF. Together with reference TRBV30 and TRBJ1-2, the CDR3 gives the full variable domain: SQTIHQWPATLVQPVGSPLSLECTVEGTSNPNLYWYRQAAGRGLQLLFYSVGIGQISSEVPQNLSASRPQDRQFILSSKKLLLSDSGFYLCAWSGGVGYTFGSGTRLTVV.